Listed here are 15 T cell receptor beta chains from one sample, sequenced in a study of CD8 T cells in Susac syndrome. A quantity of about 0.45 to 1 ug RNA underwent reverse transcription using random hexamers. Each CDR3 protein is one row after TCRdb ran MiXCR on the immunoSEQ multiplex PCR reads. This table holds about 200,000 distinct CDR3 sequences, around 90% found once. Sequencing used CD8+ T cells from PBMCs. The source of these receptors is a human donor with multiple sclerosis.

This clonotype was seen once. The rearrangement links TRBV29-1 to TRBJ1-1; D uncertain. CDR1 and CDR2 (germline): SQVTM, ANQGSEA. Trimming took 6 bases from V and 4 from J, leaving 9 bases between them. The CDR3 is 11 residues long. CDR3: CSVPGGTEAFF. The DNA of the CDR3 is TGCAGCGTCCCAGGAGGCACTGAAGCTTTCTTT.

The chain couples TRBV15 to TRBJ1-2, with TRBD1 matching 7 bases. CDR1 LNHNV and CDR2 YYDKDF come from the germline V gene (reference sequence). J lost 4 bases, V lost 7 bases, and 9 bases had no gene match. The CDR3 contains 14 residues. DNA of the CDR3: TGTGCCACCACCGGCGGACAGGATTTCTATGGCTACACCTTC. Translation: CATTGGQDFYGYTF. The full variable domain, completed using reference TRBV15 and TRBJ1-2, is DAMVIQNPRYQVTQFGKPVTLSCSQTLNHNVMYWYQQKSSQAPKLLFHYYDKDFNNEADTPDNFQSRRPNTSFCFLDIRSPGLGDTAMYLCATTGGQDFYGYTFGSGTRLTVV.

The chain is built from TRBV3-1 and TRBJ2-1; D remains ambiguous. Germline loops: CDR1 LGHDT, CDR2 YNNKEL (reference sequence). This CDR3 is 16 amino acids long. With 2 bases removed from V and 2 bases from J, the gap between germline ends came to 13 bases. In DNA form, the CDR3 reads TGTGCCAGCAGCCAATCCTTCTCCGGAGCCTACAATGAGCAGTTCTTC. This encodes CASSQSFSGAYNEQFF.

CDR3 residues: CASSHSSAGSTDTQYF. In nucleotides, the CDR3 is TGTGCCAGCAGCCACTCTTCCGCGGGTAGCACAGATACGCAGTATTTT. The chain joins TRBV4-2 to TRBJ2-3, with D perhaps TRBD2 (5 bases). CDR1 LGHNA and CDR2 YNFKEQ come from the germline V gene. This CDR3 has 16 residues. Trimming left V 3 bases short and J 0 bases short, with 13 bases between.

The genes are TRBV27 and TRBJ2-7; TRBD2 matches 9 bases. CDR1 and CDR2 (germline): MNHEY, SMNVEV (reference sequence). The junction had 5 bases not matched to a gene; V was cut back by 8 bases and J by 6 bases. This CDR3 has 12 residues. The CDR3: CASRREGREQYF. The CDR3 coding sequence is TGTGCCAGCCGGCGGGAGGGCCGCGAGCAGTACTTC.

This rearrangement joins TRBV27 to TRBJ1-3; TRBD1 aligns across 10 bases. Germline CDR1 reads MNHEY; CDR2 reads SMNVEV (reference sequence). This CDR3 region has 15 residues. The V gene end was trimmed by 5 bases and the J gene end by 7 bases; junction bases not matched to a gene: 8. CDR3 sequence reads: CASSPLGQGSNTIYF. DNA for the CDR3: TGTGCCAGCAGTCCCCTGGGACAGGGGTCGAACACCATATATTTT.

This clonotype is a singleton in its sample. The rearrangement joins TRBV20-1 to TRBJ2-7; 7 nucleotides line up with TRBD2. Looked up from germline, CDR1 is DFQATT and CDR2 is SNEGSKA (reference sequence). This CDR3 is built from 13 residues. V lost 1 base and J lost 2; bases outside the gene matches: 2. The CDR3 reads CSARGGSPYEQYF. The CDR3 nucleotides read TGCAGTGCTAGAGGCGGGAGCCCCTACGAGCAGTACTTC.

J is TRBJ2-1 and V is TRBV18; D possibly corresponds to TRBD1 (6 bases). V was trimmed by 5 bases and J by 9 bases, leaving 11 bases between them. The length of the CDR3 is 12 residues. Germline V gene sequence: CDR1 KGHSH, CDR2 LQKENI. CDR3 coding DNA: TGTGCCAGCTCAGGCCAAGGGGGTGAGCAGTTCTTC. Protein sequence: CASSGQGGEQFF.

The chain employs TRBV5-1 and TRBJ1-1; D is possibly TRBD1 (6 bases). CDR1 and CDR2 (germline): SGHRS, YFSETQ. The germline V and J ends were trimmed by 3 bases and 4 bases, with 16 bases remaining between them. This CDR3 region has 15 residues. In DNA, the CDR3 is TGCGCCAGCAGCTGGGGGCCGTCACTTTTCACTGAAGCTTTCTTT. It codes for CASSWGPSLFTEAFF.

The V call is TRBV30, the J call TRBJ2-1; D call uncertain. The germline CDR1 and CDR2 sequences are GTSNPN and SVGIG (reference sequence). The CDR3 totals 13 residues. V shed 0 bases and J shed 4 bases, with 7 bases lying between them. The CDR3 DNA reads TGTGCCTGGAGTGTCCAGGCTTACAATGAGCAGTTCTTC. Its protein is CAWSVQAYNEQFF. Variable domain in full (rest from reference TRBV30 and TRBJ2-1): SQTIHQWPATLVQPVGSPLSLECTVEGTSNPNLYWYRQAAGRGLQLLFYSVGIGQISSEVPQNLSASRPQDRQFILSSKKLLLSDSGFYLCAWSVQAYNEQFFGPGTRLTVL.

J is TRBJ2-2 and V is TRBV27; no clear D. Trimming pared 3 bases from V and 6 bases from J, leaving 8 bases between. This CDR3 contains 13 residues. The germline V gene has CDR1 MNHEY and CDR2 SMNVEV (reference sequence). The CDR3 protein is CASSFGGPGELFF. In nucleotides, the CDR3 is TGTGCCAGCAGTTTCGGTGGACCCGGGGAGCTGTTTTTT.

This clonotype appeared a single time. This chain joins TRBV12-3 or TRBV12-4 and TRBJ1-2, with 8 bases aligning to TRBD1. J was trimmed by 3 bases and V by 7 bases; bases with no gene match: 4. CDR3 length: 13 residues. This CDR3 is CASTQGADYGYTF. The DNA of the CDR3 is TGTGCCAGCACCCAGGGGGCGGACTATGGCTACACCTTC.

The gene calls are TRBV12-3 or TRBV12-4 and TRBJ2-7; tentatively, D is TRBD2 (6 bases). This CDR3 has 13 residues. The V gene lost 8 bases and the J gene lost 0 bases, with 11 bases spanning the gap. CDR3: CASRREASYEQYF. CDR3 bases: TGTGCCAGCCGCAGGGAGGCCTCCTACGAGCAGTACTTC.

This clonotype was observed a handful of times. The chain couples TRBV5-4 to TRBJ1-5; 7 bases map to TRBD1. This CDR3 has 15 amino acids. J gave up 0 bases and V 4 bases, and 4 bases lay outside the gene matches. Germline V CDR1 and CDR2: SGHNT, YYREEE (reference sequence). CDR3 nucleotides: TGTGCCAGCAGCCCAGGGACAGATAGCAATCAGCCCCAGCATTTT. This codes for CASSPGTDSNQPQHF.

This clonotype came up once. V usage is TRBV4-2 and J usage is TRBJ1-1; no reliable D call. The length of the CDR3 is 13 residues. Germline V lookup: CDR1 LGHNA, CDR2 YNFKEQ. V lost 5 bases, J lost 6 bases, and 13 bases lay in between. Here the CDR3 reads CASSILPGAEAFF. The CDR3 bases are TGTGCCAGCAGCATCCTGCCGGGAGCTGAAGCTTTCTTT.